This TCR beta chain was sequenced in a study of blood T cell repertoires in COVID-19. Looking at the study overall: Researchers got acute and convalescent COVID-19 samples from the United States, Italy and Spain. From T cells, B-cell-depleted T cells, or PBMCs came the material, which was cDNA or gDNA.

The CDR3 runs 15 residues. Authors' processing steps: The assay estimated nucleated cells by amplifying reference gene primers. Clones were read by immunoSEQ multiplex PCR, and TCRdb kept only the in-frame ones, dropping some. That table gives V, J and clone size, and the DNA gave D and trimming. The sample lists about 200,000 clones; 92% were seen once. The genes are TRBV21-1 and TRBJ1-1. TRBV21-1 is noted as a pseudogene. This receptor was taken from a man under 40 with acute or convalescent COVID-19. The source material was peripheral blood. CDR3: CASSIWGGKGTEAFF. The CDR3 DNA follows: TGTGCCAGCAGCATCTGGGGAGGGAAGGGCACTGAAGCTTTCTTT.